Shown below are 5 T cell receptor beta chains from a single sample sequenced in a study of control samples from healthy donors and cancer patients. The method was immunoSEQ multiplex PCR; TCRdb's version includes in-frame clones alone and lacks a portion of them. The repertoire holds approximately 70,000 clones, approximately 89% seen once, with around 2% in the top ten. Sequencing was done on a sample of PBMCs. These receptors came from a woman in her forties or fifties with head and neck cancer.

The V call is TRBV30, the J call TRBJ1-6; D is ambiguous. V was pared by 4 bases and J by 9 bases, with 13 bases between. Germline CDR1 and CDR2: GTSNPN and SVGIG (reference sequence). This CDR3 is built from 13 residues. For the CDR3, the DNA is TGTGCCTGGACAAAGGCCCAAGGTTCACCCCTCCACTTT. Encoded protein: CAWTKAQGSPLHF.

V usage is TRBV19 and J usage is TRBJ1-1, with unresolved D. Germline CDR1 LNHDA, CDR2 SQIVND (reference sequence). The CDR3 length is 14 residues. The germline V and J ends were trimmed by 3 bases and 1 base, with 9 bases remaining between them. The chain's CDR3 is CASSMVGRNTEAFF. CDR3 coding DNA: TGTGCCAGTAGTATGGTGGGTCGGAACACTGAAGCTTTCTTT.

The rearrangement uses TRBV6-2 or TRBV6-3 and TRBJ2-3, with TRBD2 matching over 7 bases. Per germline, CDR1 MNHEY and CDR2 SVGEGT. CDR3 length: 18 amino acids. The V and J ends lost 0 bases and 5 bases, in that order; junction bases with no gene match: 14. CDR3 sequence: CASSYSKGGGGGKDTQYF. The CDR3 DNA reads TGTGCCAGCAGTTACTCGAAGGGAGGCGGGGGAGGAAAAGATACGCAGTATTTT.

V and J are TRBV29-1 and TRBJ1-1; D is unresolved. Trimming took off 7 bases at V and 6 bases at J, with 15 bases between the two ends. The CDR3 length is 12 residues. Germline V gene data show CDR1 as SQVTM and CDR2 as ANQGSEA. DNA of the CDR3: TGCAGCGCTCTTAGGTCCCGGGCTGAAGCTTTCTTT. This sequence encodes CSALRSRAEAFF. The whole variable domain, remainder taken from reference TRBV29-1 and TRBJ1-1, is SAVISQKPSRDICQRGTSLTIQCQVDSQVTMMFWYRQQPGQSLTLIATANQGSEATYESGFVIDKFPISRPNLTFSTLTVSNMSPEDSSIYLCSALRSRAEAFFGQGTRLTVV.

V and J are TRBV4-1 and TRBJ1-3; the match to TRBD1 covers 9 bases. CDR1 MGHRA and CDR2 YSYEKL come from the germline V gene. The CDR3 sequence is 18 residues long. Trimming at V came to 3 bases and at J to 0 bases, leaving 9 bases not matched to a gene. DNA of the CDR3: TGCGCCAGCAGCCACCAAATGCCGGGACAGGGCTCTGGAAACACCATATATTTT. Protein product: CASSHQMPGQGSGNTIYF.